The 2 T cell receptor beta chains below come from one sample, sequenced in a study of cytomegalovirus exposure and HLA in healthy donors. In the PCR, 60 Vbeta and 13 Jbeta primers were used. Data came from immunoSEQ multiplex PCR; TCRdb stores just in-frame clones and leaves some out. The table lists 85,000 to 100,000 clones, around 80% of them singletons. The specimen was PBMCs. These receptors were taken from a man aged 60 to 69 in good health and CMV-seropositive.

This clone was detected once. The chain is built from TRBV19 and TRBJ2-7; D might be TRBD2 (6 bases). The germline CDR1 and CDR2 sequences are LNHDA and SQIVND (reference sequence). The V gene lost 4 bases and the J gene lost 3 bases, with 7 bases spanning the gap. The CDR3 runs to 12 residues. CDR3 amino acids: CASSTGVYEQYF. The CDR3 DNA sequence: TGTGCCAGTAGTACGGGGGTCTACGAGCAGTACTTC.

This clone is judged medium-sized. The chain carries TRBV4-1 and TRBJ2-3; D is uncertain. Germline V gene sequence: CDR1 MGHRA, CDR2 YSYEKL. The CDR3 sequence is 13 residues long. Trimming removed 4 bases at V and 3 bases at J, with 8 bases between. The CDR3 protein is CASSPPGTDTQYF. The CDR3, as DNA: TGCGCCAGCAGCCCCCCAGGAACAGATACGCAGTATTTT.